The 15 T cell receptor beta chains in this list originate from one sample, sequenced in a study of blood T cell repertoires in COVID-19. Repertoires were generated with immunoSEQ multiplex PCR, while TCRdb's copy carries only in-frame clones and drops some. The table includes fewer than 300,000 clones, approximately 90% detected once. Material for sequencing was peripheral blood. These receptor sequences come from a woman in her 30s with COVID-19, enrolled during active disease.

The V call is TRBV27, the J call TRBJ2-7; 8 bases fit TRBD1. Germline V lookup: CDR1 MNHEY, CDR2 SMNVEV (reference sequence). There are 14 residues in the CDR3. V was clipped by 5 bases and J by 2 bases; unmatched bases: 5. CDR3: CASSPSTGAYEQYF. CDR3 DNA sequence: TGTGCCAGCAGTCCTTCGACAGGGGCCTACGAGCAGTACTTC.

The V gene is TRBV19, the J gene TRBJ2-5, with 9 bases that match TRBD1. The CDR3 loop spans 18 amino acids. Trimming removed 5 bases from V and 2 bases from J; junction bases left unmatched: 15. CDR1 and CDR2 (germline): LNHDA, SQIVND (reference sequence). CDR3 sequence reads: CASSAHRGRFQGQETQYF. DNA of the CDR3: TGTGCCAGTAGTGCCCACAGGGGGCGCTTTCAGGGACAAGAGACCCAGTACTTC.

V gene TRBV19 combines with J gene TRBJ2-2, with TRBD1 as a possible D gene (6 bases). Germline-derived CDR1 and CDR2 are LNHDA and SQIVND (reference sequence). The length of the CDR3 is 16 residues. Trimming removed 4 bases at V and 1 base at J, with 13 bases between. CDR3 coding DNA: TGTGCCAGTAGTAACAGGGAGCTAGGGAACACCGGGGAGCTGTTTTTT. Translated: CASSNRELGNTGELFF. Full variable domain (outside the CDR3, taken from reference TRBV19 and TRBJ2-2): DGGITQSPKYLFRKEGQNVTLSCEQNLNHDAMYWYRQDPGQGLRLIYYSQIVNDFQKGDIAEGYSVSREKKESFPLTVTSAQKNPTAFYLCASSNRELGNTGELFFGEGSRLTVL.

The chain recombines TRBV3-1 (or the pseudogene TRBV3-2) with TRBJ1-2; a possible D gene is TRBD1 (6 bases). This CDR3 is 14 amino acids long. Trimming took off 5 bases at V and 8 bases at J, with 18 bases between the two ends. From germline, CDR1 is LGHDT and CDR2 YNNKEL (reference sequence). CDR3 sequence reads: CASSARWGGFGYTF. For the CDR3, the DNA is TGTGCCAGCAGCGCGCGGTGGGGGGGCTTCGGCTACACCTTC.

This clone was observed a few times. V and J are TRBV7-2 and TRBJ1-2, with D perhaps TRBD1 (6 bases). The CDR3 has 17 amino acids. In germline, CDR1 is SGHTA, CDR2 FQGNSA. V shed 7 bases and J shed 1 base, with 22 bases lying between them. The CDR3 DNA is TGTGCCAGCACCCAGGGAGGGAGGTGGGGGCTTAACTATGGCTACACCTTC. Amino acids: CASTQGGRWGLNYGYTF.

J is TRBJ2-7 and V is TRBV5-1; 9 nucleotides align to TRBD1. The V gene's germline CDR1 is SGHRS and CDR2 YFSETQ. The V gene end was trimmed by 3 bases and the J gene end by 3 bases; junction bases not matched to a gene: 7. This CDR3 comprises 15 residues. The CDR3 sequence is CASSSPGQGYYEQYF. The CDR3 DNA reads as TGCGCCAGCAGCTCTCCGGGACAGGGCTACTACGAGCAGTACTTC. The variable domain in full, with the rest retrieved from reference TRBV5-1 and TRBJ2-7, is KAGVTQTPRYLIKTRGQQVTLSCSPISGHRSVSWYQQTPGQGLQFLFEYFSETQRNKGNFPGRFSGRQFSNSRSEMNVSTLELGDSALYLCASSSPGQGYYEQYFGPGTRLTVT.

The V and J genes are TRBV13 and TRBJ2-1; D gene unclear. V shed 5 bases and J shed 7 bases, with 12 bases lying between them. From germline, CDR1 is PRHDT and CDR2 FYEKMQ (reference sequence). This CDR3 is 13 amino acids long. The CDR3 region has the DNA TGTGCCAGCAGCCCCCCGACTGATAATGAGCAGTTCTTC. It encodes CASSPPTDNEQFF. Using reference TRBV13 and TRBJ2-1 for the parts outside the CDR3, the full variable domain is AAGVIQSPRHLIKEKRETATLKCYPIPRHDTVYWYQQGPGQDPQFLISFYEKMQSDKGSIPDRFSAQQFSDYHSELNMSSLELGDSALYFCASSPPTDNEQFFGPGTRLTVL.

The chain links TRBV7-9 to TRBJ2-7; 7 positions match TRBD2. J lost 6 bases, V lost 1 base, and 9 bases had no gene match. CDR1 and CDR2 (germline): SEHNR, FQNEAQ (reference sequence). This CDR3 contains 15 residues. The CDR3 DNA sequence: TGTGCCAGCAGCTTAGAAACAGCGGGAAGCGGCGAGCAGTACTTC. This encodes CASSLETAGSGEQYF.

The V gene is TRBV5-6, the J gene TRBJ1-5; no reliable D call. V was clipped by 4 bases and J by 6 bases, with 8 bases between them. The CDR3 sequence is 12 residues long. Germline CDR1 and CDR2: SGHDT and YYEEEE. The CDR3: CASSRGIQPQHF. In DNA, the CDR3 is TGTGCCAGCAGCCGAGGGATTCAGCCCCAGCATTTT.

V usage is TRBV30 and J usage is TRBJ1-2; 8 bases line up with TRBD1. In germline, CDR1 is GTSNPN, CDR2 SVGIG (reference sequence). The CDR3 runs 14 residues. J lost 5 bases, V lost 1 base, and 6 bases had no gene match. The CDR3: CAWSAQGGKYGYTF. The DNA for the CDR3 is TGTGCCTGGAGTGCACAGGGGGGAAAGTATGGCTACACCTTC.

CDR3 coding DNA: TGTGCCAGCAGCTCACGGGGGGGACCTCCCACCTTC. It encodes CASSSRGGPPTF. The genes are TRBV7-9 and TRBJ1-2, with D maybe TRBD1 (5 bases). Trimming removed 4 bases from V and 13 bases from J, with 16 bases in between. Germline CDR1 is SEHNR and CDR2 is FQNEAQ (reference sequence). This CDR3 comprises 12 residues.

This clone has just one count. The chain couples TRBV6-5 to TRBJ1-1; 7 bases fit TRBD1. Trimming at V came to 7 bases and at J to 2 bases, leaving 10 bases not matched to a gene. The CDR3 covers 15 residues. CDR1 and CDR2 (germline): MNHEY, SVGAGI. CDR3 sequence reads: CASNKQGNGNTEAFF. The CDR3 DNA is TGTGCCAGCAACAAACAGGGGAATGGAAACACTGAAGCTTTCTTT.

Ten or more counts support this clone. The rearrangement joins TRBV7-3 to TRBJ2-3; tentatively, D is TRBD2 (6 bases). Germline V CDR1 and CDR2: SGHTA, FQGTGA. Trimming shortened V by 5 bases and J by 2 bases, and 14 bases separated the two germline ends. The CDR3 consists of 15 residues. CDR3 DNA sequence: TGTGCCAGCAGCAACCGACTAGAACACACAGATACGCAGTATTTT. Protein sequence: CASSNRLEHTDTQYF.

The chain carries TRBV2 and TRBJ1-1; TRBD1 agrees at 7 bases. V trimming: 4 bases; J trimming: 3 bases; junction bases outside the gene matches: 8. The V gene's germline CDR1 is SNHLY and CDR2 FYNNEI. The CDR3 loop spans 15 amino acids. The CDR3 nucleotides are TGTGCCAGCAGTGTGGAGACAGGGCCGGACACTGAAGCTTTCTTT. Amino acid sequence: CASSVETGPDTEAFF.

The rearrangement links TRBV6-1 to TRBJ1-2; D is perhaps TRBD1 (5 bases). The CDR3 loop spans 13 amino acids. Trimming removed 3 bases at V and 7 bases at J, with 12 bases between. Germline V CDR1 and CDR2: MNHNS, SASEGT. CDR3 loop: CASSDRDGSGYTF. The CDR3 nucleotides read TGTGCCAGCAGTGACAGGGATGGAAGTGGCTACACCTTC.